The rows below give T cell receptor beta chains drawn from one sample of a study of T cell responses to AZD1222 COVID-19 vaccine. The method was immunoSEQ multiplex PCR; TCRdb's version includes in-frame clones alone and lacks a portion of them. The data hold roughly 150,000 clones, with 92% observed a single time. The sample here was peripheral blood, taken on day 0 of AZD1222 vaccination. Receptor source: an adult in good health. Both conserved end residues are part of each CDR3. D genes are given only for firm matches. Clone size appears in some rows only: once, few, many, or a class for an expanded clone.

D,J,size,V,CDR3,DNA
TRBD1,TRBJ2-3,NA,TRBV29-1,CSASRRTGEPDTQYF,TGCAGCGCTTCCCGGCGGACAGGGGAACCCGATACGCAGTATTTT
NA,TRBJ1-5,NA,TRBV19,CASSPVGQSYSNQPQHF,TGTGCCAGTAGCCCGGTGGGCCAGTCTTATAGCAATCAGCCCCAGCATTTT
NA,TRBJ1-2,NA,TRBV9,CASSVVGGYGYTF,TGTGCCAGCAGCGTAGTTGGGGGTTACGGCTACACCTTC
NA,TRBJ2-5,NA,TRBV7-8,CASSPPIGETQYF,TGTGCCAGCAGCCCCCCAATAGGGGAGACCCAGTACTTC
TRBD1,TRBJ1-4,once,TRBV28,CAGQDRGPAENEKLFF,TGTGCCGGGCAAGACAGGGGGCCGGCGGAAAATGAAAAACTGTTTTTT
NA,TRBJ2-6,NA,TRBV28,CASSRLTSGANVLTF,TGTGCCAGCAGCCGCCTGACGAGCGGGGCCAACGTCCTGACTTTC
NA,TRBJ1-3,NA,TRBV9,CASTLTGGLSSGNTIYF,TGTGCCAGCACCCTTACTGGGGGACTTTCATCTGGAAACACCATATATTTT
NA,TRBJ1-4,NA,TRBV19,CASSGGAVNEKLFF,TGTGCCAGTAGTGGGGGGGCCGTTAATGAAAAACTGTTTTTT
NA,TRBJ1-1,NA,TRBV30,CAWSRGAGTEAFF,TGTGCCTGGAGTCGAGGAGCCGGCACTGAAGCTTTCTTT
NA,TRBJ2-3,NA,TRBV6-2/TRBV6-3,CASSYPTGTTDTQYF,TGTGCCAGCAGTTACCCGACCGGCACCACAGATACGCAGTATTTT
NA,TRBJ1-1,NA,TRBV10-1,CASSEAQGQNTEAFF,TGCGCCAGCAGTGAAGCGCAGGGACAGAACACTGAAGCTTTCTTT
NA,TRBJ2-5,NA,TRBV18,CASSPRPGTQETQYF,TGTGCCAGCTCACCTCGCCCCGGGACTCAAGAGACCCAGTACTTC
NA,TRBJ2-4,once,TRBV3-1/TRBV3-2,CASSQQYAINIQYF,TGTGCCAGCAGCCAACAATATGCTATAAACATTCAGTACTTC
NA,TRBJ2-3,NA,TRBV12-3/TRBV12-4,CASSLGRRSTQYF,TGTGCCAGCAGTCTGGGGAGAAGGAGTACGCAGTATTTT
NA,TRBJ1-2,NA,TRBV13,CASSLGLRGLGGYTF,TGTGCCAGCAGCTTAGGCCTGCGGGGCTTAGGGGGCTACACCTTC
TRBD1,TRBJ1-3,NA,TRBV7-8,CASSSGGNGNTIYF,TGTGCCAGCAGCTCAGGGGGTAATGGAAACACCATATATTTT
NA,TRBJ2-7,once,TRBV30,CAWSALDSSYEQYF,TGTGCCTGGAGTGCGTTGGACAGTTCCTACGAGCAGTACTTC
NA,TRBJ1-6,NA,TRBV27,CASSFHLEGSPLHF,TGTGCCAGCAGTTTCCACCTAGAAGGTTCACCCCTCCACTTT
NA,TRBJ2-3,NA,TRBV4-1,CASSFRPGTTSTDTQYF,TGCGCCAGCAGCTTTCGACCGGGAACGACTAGCACAGATACGCAGTATTTT
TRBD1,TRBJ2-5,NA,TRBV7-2,CASSLGSRGETQYF,TGTGCCAGCAGCTTAGGTTCCAGGGGGGAGACCCAGTACTTC
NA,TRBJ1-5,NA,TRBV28,CASLTGARNQPQHF,TGTGCCAGTTTAACAGGAGCCCGCAATCAGCCCCAGCATTTT
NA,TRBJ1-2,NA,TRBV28,CASSPTGPAYGYTF,TGTGCCAGCAGCCCCACAGGGCCTGCCTATGGCTACACCTTC
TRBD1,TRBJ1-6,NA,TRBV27,CASTAGTVYNSPLHF,TGTGCCAGCACCGCGGGGACAGTCTATAATTCACCCCTCCACTTT
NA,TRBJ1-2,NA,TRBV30,CAWSSPSLNYGYTF,TGTGCCTGGAGTTCCCCAAGCCTTAACTATGGCTACACCTTC